This TCR beta chain was documented in a study of OX40 agonist ivuxolimab in advanced cancers. Study in general: At 0.01 to 10 mg/kg, ivuxolimab was administered intravenously to patients every 2 weeks. Patients were roughly 81% male with ages about 23 to 80, mean about 60. Partial responses occurred in Three dose-escalation patients, one with hepatocellular carcinoma and two with cutaneous melanoma.

Study-wide results and caveats: Doses of 0.1 to 3.0 mg/kg were accompanied by clonal expansion of CD4+ and CD8+ blood T cells by week 6.

Profiling relied on immunoSEQ multiplex PCR, and the TCRdb table lists in-frame clones only, not all of them. The sample has roughly 67,000 clones; 85% to 90% are singletons. The CDR3 runs to 14 residues. The ends were cut back, 7 bases at V and 7 bases at J, with 20 bases in the middle. Germline-derived CDR1 and CDR2 are SGHRS and YFSETQ. Turning to this clone: Its target is not known.

This TCR was recovered from an adult with an advanced solid tumor such as melanoma, head and neck, liver or kidney cancer. The sample consisted of CD4+ or CD8+ T cells sorted from blood, taken in a trial of the OX40 agonist ivuxolimab. This chain uses TRBV5-1 with TRBJ1-1; the D gene is possibly TRBD1 (6 bases). CDR3 bases: TGCGCCAGCCACCTCCCAGAACAACAGGGTGAAGCTTTCTTT. This encodes CASHLPEQQGEAFF.